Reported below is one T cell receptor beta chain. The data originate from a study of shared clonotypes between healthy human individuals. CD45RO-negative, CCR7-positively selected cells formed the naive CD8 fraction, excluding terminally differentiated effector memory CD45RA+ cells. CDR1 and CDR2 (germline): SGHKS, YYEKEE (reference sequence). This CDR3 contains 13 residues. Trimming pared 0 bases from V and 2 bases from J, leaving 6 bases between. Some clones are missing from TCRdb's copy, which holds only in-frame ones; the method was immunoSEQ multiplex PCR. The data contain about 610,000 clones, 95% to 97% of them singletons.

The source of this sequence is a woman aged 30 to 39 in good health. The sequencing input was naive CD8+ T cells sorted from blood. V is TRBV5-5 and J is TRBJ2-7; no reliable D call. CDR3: CASSLEWAYEQYF. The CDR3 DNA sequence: TGTGCCAGCAGCTTGGAGTGGGCCTACGAGCAGTACTTC.